These 31 T cell receptor beta chains share one sample of origin, sequenced in a study of T-cell memory formation after mild COVID-19. TCRdb reprocessed the 5' RACE reads with MiXCR, giving one entry per CDR3 protein. Of hundreds of thousands of distinct CDR3 sequences in the sample, roughly 22% were seen once. Specimen: PBMCs or a T cell subset sorted from them (not recorded which). The receptor set was obtained from an adult woman who had mild COVID-19 (a few samples of this study predate the infection). Cell type and time point are not known.

V usage is TRBV15 and J usage is TRBJ2-3; no clear D gene. The V gene's germline CDR1 is LNHNV and CDR2 YYDKDF (reference sequence). The germline V and J ends were trimmed by 9 bases and 2 bases, with 12 bases remaining between them. The CDR3 is 13 residues long. Here the CDR3 reads CATKFALTDTQYF. The CDR3 nucleotides are TGTGCCACGAAGTTTGCACTCACAGATACGCAGTATTTT.

This clonotype was seen more than once but under ten times. The chain has TRBV20-1 and TRBJ1-1; TRBD1 matches at 7 bases. The germline V gene has CDR1 DFQATT and CDR2 SNEGSKA (reference sequence). CDR3 length: 16 amino acids. V trimming: 6 bases; J trimming: 0 bases; junction bases outside the gene matches: 13. The CDR3 loop reads CSAPGGATRVNTEAFF. As DNA, the CDR3 is TGCAGTGCCCCAGGGGGGGCCACCCGGGTGAACACTGAAGCTTTCTTT.

This chain connects TRBV7-9 to TRBJ2-5, with D perhaps matching TRBD2 (6 bases). Germline assignment: CDR1 SEHNR and CDR2 FQNEAQ (reference sequence). V was cut by 3 bases and J by 3 bases, with 14 bases left in between. This CDR3 spans 15 amino acids. The CDR3 protein is CASSLSSGGKETQYF. In DNA, the CDR3 is TGTGCCAGCAGCTTGTCCAGTGGGGGGAAAGAGACCCAGTACTTC.

The chain has TRBV3-1 and TRBJ1-5; no clear D. The CDR3 is made up of 12 amino acids. The germline V gene encodes CDR1 LGHDT and CDR2 YNNKEL (reference sequence). V lost 4 bases, J lost 9 bases, and 10 bases lay in between. CDR3 loop: CASSPGPGPQHF. Written as DNA, the CDR3 is TGTGCCAGCAGCCCGGGCCCAGGGCCCCAGCATTTT.

The rearrangement links TRBV30 to TRBJ2-7; 8 bases line up with TRBD2. The germline V gene has CDR1 GTSNPN and CDR2 SVGIG (reference sequence). V shed 7 bases and J 9 bases; nucleotides not matched to a gene: 11. CDR3 length: 12 amino acids. CDR3 sequence reads: CALRRAGGRQYF. Written as DNA, the CDR3 is TGTGCCTTAAGGCGGGCGGGAGGCCGGCAGTACTTC.

V gene TRBV7-8 combines with J gene TRBJ2-7; D is unresolved. Germline loops: CDR1 SGHVS, CDR2 FQNEAQ. This CDR3 region has 11 residues. V lost 9 bases, J lost 6 bases, and 12 bases lay in between. In DNA, the CDR3 is TGTGCCAGTGACGGACGTGGCGAGCAGTACTTC. It translates to CASDGRGEQYF.

This clonotype was observed a handful of times. This sequence joins TRBV9 and TRBJ1-1; unclear D gene. The V end was cut by 0 bases, the J end by 5 bases, with 11 bases between. In germline, CDR1 is SGDLS, CDR2 YYNGEE. The CDR3 is 14 amino acids. The CDR3 sequence is CASSVGKGRTEAFF. The CDR3 region has the DNA TGTGCCAGCAGCGTAGGTAAAGGAAGAACTGAAGCTTTCTTT.

The V and J genes are TRBV9 and TRBJ1-4; D uncertain. Trimming removed 0 bases at V and 0 bases at J, with 3 bases between. Germline CDR1 reads SGDLS; CDR2 reads YYNGEE. This CDR3 comprises 14 residues. Here the CDR3 DNA reads TGTGCCAGCAGCGTAGGGGCAACTAATGAAAAACTGTTTTTT. This encodes CASSVGATNEKLFF. The full variable domain, rest sourced from reference TRBV9 and TRBJ1-4, is DSGVTQTPKHLITATGQRVTLRCSPRSGDLSVYWYQQSLDQGLQFLIQYYNGEERAKGNILERFSAQQFPDLHSELNLSSLELGDSALYFCASSVGATNEKLFFGSGTQLSVL.

The genes are TRBV20-1 and TRBJ1-6; D perhaps matches TRBD1 (5 bases). Deletions cut 1 base from V and 8 bases from J, with 27 bases between. Germline V gene lookup returns CDR1 DFQATT and CDR2 SNEGSKA (reference sequence). The CDR3 has 19 residues. CDR3 sequence: CSARAGGQGESGTHSPLHF. The CDR3 DNA is TGCAGTGCTAGAGCCGGTGGGCAGGGTGAATCAGGAACCCATTCACCCCTCCACTTT.

This clonotype occurred a few times. This chain uses TRBV5-1 with TRBJ2-3; 10 nucleotides line up with TRBD2. This CDR3 is 14 amino acids long. The V gene end was trimmed by 3 bases and the J gene end by 5 bases; junction bases not matched to a gene: 3. Looked up from germline, CDR1 is SGHRS and CDR2 is YFSETQ. The CDR3 DNA reads as TGCGCCAGCAGCTCCACTAGCGGGGTAGATACGCAGTATTTT. Amino acids: CASSSTSGVDTQYF.

This clonotype was counted between two and nine times. The rearrangement uses TRBV5-1 and TRBJ2-5; a possible D gene is TRBD2 (5 bases). The CDR3 spans 14 residues. Germline assignment: CDR1 SGHRS and CDR2 YFSETQ. Deletions cut 4 bases from V and 1 base from J, with 11 bases between. The CDR3 nucleotides are TGCGCCAGCAGCCAGGCCGGGGTCCAAGAGACCCAGTACTTC. This translates into CASSQAGVQETQYF.

Many counts were recorded for this clonotype. The chain has TRBV2 and TRBJ2-3, with 7 bases that match TRBD1. The ends lost 5 bases at V and 6 bases at J; junction bases unmatched: 5. The CDR3 runs to 13 residues. Per germline, CDR1 SNHLY and CDR2 FYNNEI. CDR3 protein: CASSFTGADTQYF. CDR3 nucleotide sequence: TGTGCCAGCAGTTTCACAGGGGCCGATACGCAGTATTTT.

This clonotype was counted a few times. The CDR3 protein is CASSDQGASTEAFF. Here the CDR3 DNA reads TGTGCCAGCAGTGACCAGGGGGCGTCCACTGAAGCTTTCTTT. The chain combines TRBV2 with TRBJ1-1, with 8 bases identical to TRBD1. Trimming took 3 bases from V and 4 from J; bases not matched to a gene: 4. The CDR3 runs 14 residues. Germline V gives CDR1 SNHLY, CDR2 FYNNEI.

V and J are TRBV5-1 and TRBJ2-5; 7 nucleotides align to TRBD2. Trimming cost V 7 bases and J 2 bases; bases outside gene matches: 8. Germline CDR1 and CDR2: SGHRS and YFSETQ. This CDR3 contains 14 residues. The DNA for the CDR3 is TGCGCCAGCGGAATTAGCGGGTCACAAGAGACCCAGTACTTC. Translated: CASGISGSQETQYF.

This clonotype was detected a few times. The chain joins TRBV6-2 or TRBV6-3 to TRBJ2-1, with TRBD1 identical over 11 bases. The germline V gene encodes CDR1 MNHEY and CDR2 SVGEGT. The junction had 14 bases not matched to a gene; V was cut back by 6 bases and J by 10 bases. This CDR3 region has 16 residues. DNA of the CDR3: TGTGCCAGCAGCTCCACCGGGACAGGGGGTTTTAGAGAGCAGTTCTTC. Translation gives CASSSTGTGGFREQFF.

This clonotype occurred a few times. This rearrangement joins TRBV20-1 to TRBJ2-1; TRBD2 agrees at 11 bases. V lost 6 bases, J lost 0 bases, and 4 bases stayed unmatched. Germline V gives CDR1 DFQATT, CDR2 SNEGSKA (reference sequence). CDR3 length: 15 amino acids. The DNA for the CDR3 is TGCAGTGCAGTAGCGGGGGGGAGCTCCTACAATGAGCAGTTCTTC. Translation: CSAVAGGSSYNEQFF.

This clonotype appeared a few times. The rearrangement joins TRBV6-5 to TRBJ2-1; D may correspond to TRBD1 or TRBD2 (5 bases each). This CDR3 contains 13 residues. Trimming left V 2 bases short and J 7 bases short, with 9 bases between. Germline V gene sequence: CDR1 MNHEY, CDR2 SVGAGI. CDR3 DNA sequence: TGTGCCAGCAGTTACATCGGGGCTAATGAGCAGTTCTTC. Translated: CASSYIGANEQFF.

V and J are TRBV20-1 and TRBJ2-3, with D possibly being TRBD2 (5 bases). Trimming cost V 6 bases and J 0 bases, with 16 bases left between them. This CDR3 comprises 15 residues. Germline V gene data show CDR1 as DFQATT and CDR2 as SNEGSKA (reference sequence). DNA of the CDR3: TGCAGTGCCCAATCGAGGGAAACTAGCACAGATACGCAGTATTTT. Protein: CSAQSRETSTDTQYF.

The rearrangement links TRBV4-1 to TRBJ2-7; no clear D gene. The germline V gene encodes CDR1 MGHRA and CDR2 YSYEKL. CDR3 length equals 15 residues. The V and J ends lost 3 bases and 6 bases respectively, with 18 bases between them. The CDR3 DNA follows: TGCGCCAGCAGCCACGGTATGGGGTTCAGGCTCGAGCAGTACTTC. Amino acids: CASSHGMGFRLEQYF.

This clonotype is a singleton in its sample. The V call is TRBV6-5, the J call TRBJ2-2, with D tentatively TRBD1 or TRBD2 (5 bases each). V gave up 0 bases and J gave up 4 bases, with 9 bases separating them. The CDR3 length is 15 residues. Germline CDR1 is MNHEY and CDR2 is SVGAGI. The CDR3 DNA reads as TGTGCCAGCAGTTACTCTGGGACGGGCACCGGGGAGCTGTTTTTT. This codes for CASSYSGTGTGELFF.

The rearrangement links TRBV20-1 to TRBJ2-6, with D perhaps TRBD1 (6 bases). The germline V and J ends were trimmed by 3 bases and 2 bases, with 29 bases remaining between them. The CDR3 length is 21 residues. The germline V gene has CDR1 DFQATT and CDR2 SNEGSKA (reference sequence). The DNA of the CDR3 is TGCAGTGCTAGGTTTTCCCCACACCGGGACATCACGCAGGCTGGGGCCAACGTCCTGACTTTC. This translates into CSARFSPHRDITQAGANVLTF.

The chain is built from TRBV5-1 and TRBJ2-3; D unclear. Germline CDR1 is SGHRS and CDR2 is YFSETQ. V was pared by 0 bases and J by 6 bases, with 5 bases between. This CDR3 is 12 amino acids long. This chain's CDR3 is CASSLVMDTQYF. In DNA, the CDR3 is TGCGCCAGCAGCTTGGTTATGGATACGCAGTATTTT.

This chain connects TRBV5-4 to TRBJ2-1; D remains unclear. This CDR3 region has 13 residues. V lost 0 bases to trimming and J lost 5 bases, with 6 bases between them. The germline V gene has CDR1 SGHNT and CDR2 YYREEE (reference sequence). The CDR3 reads CASSLDWNNEQFF. The CDR3 DNA reads as TGTGCCAGCAGCTTGGACTGGAACAATGAGCAGTTCTTC.

This chain links TRBV20-1 with TRBJ1-2; no clear D. The V gene's germline CDR1 is DFQATT and CDR2 SNEGSKA (reference sequence). This CDR3 has 10 residues. The ends were cut back, 0 bases at V and 8 bases at J, with 4 bases in the middle. CDR3 DNA: TGCAGTGCTAGAGAGGTGGGCTACACCTTC. Encoded protein: CSAREVGYTF.

The V and J genes are TRBV27 and TRBJ2-1, with D perhaps matching TRBD2 (5 bases). The V end lost 2 bases, the J end lost 7 bases, and 15 bases lay between the germline ends. CDR3 length: 15 amino acids. Germline CDR1 MNHEY, CDR2 SMNVEV (reference sequence). CDR3 residues: CASSLIRGGGNEQFF. The DNA for the CDR3 is TGTGCCAGCAGTTTAATCCGTGGAGGCGGGAATGAGCAGTTCTTC.

The chain combines TRBV7-3 with TRBJ1-2, with no clear D. The CDR3 covers 13 residues. Germline CDR1 reads SGHTA; CDR2 reads FQGTGA. Deletions cut 5 bases from V and 8 bases from J, with 15 bases between. The CDR3 DNA reads as TGTGCCAGCAGCACTGGACGACGTTCGGGCTACACCTTC. Translating gives CASSTGRRSGYTF.

This chain joins TRBV4-2 and TRBJ2-3; D assignment may be TRBD1 or TRBD2 (5 bases each). The germline V and J ends were trimmed by 0 bases and 3 bases, with 22 bases remaining between them. Germline lookup yields CDR1 LGHNA and CDR2 YNFKEQ. This CDR3 spans 19 amino acids. The CDR3 loop reads CASSQDLVGWDGRTDTQYF. Here the CDR3 DNA reads TGTGCCAGCAGCCAAGATTTAGTTGGGTGGGACGGACGAACAGATACGCAGTATTTT.

This clonotype was counted between two and nine times. This chain joins TRBV3-1 and TRBJ1-5; a weak D match, TRBD1 (5 bases). The CDR3 covers 15 residues. The V end was cut by 0 bases, the J end by 6 bases, with 12 bases between. CDR1 is LGHDT, CDR2 YNNKEL, per germline (reference sequence). Here the CDR3 reads CASSQDGAGRQPQHF. The CDR3 DNA sequence: TGTGCCAGCAGCCAAGATGGGGCAGGCCGTCAGCCCCAGCATTTT. Variable domain in full (rest from reference TRBV3-1 and TRBJ1-5): DTAVSQTPKYLVTQMGNDKSIKCEQNLGHDTMYWYKQDSKKFLKIMFSYNNKELIINETVPNRFSPKSPDKAHLNLHINSLELGDSAVYFCASSQDGAGRQPQHFGDGTRLSIL.

The rearrangement links TRBV7-2 to TRBJ2-1; 7 nucleotides agree with TRBD2. The ends lost 3 bases at V and 4 bases at J; junction bases unmatched: 12. CDR1 is SGHTA and CDR2 is FQGNSA in the germline V gene. The CDR3 totals 17 residues. The CDR3, as DNA: TGTGCCAGCAGCTTGATTCTGGCGGGAGTCGGTTACAATGAGCAGTTCTTC. Its protein product is CASSLILAGVGYNEQFF.

This clonotype was picked up many times. This rearrangement joins TRBV20-1 to TRBJ1-2; the D is unclear. The CDR3 extends over 15 amino acids. The germline V gene encodes CDR1 DFQATT and CDR2 SNEGSKA (reference sequence). V lost 0 bases, J lost 5 bases, and 16 bases lay in between. The DNA for the CDR3 is TGCAGTGCTAGAGATCCCGAAGGGTGGGAATATGGCTACACCTTC. Encoded protein: CSARDPEGWEYGYTF.

The rearrangement uses TRBV15 and TRBJ2-4; the D call may be TRBD1 or TRBD2 (5 bases each). Looked up from germline, CDR1 is LNHNV and CDR2 is YYDKDF (reference sequence). The CDR3 covers 15 residues. Trimming removed 0 bases from V and 2 bases from J, with 8 bases in between. CDR3 in amino acids: CATSRDGGTKNIQYF. DNA for the CDR3: TGTGCCACCAGCAGAGATGGGGGAACCAAAAACATTCAGTACTTC.